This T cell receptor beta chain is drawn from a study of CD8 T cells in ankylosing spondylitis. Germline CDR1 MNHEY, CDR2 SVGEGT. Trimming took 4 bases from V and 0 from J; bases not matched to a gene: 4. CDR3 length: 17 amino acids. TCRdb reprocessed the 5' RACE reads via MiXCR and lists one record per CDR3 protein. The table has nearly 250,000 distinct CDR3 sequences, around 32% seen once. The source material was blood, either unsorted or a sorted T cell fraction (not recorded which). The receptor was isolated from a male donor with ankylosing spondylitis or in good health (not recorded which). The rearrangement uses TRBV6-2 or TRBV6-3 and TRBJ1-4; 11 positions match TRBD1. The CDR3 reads CASSSPGQGATNEKLFF. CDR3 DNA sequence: TGTGCCAGCAGTTCCCCGGGACAGGGGGCAACTAATGAAAAACTGTTTTTT.